This T cell receptor (beta chain) comes out of a study of shared clonotypes between healthy human individuals. Study-level information: CD4 naive cells filled three plates per donor, CD4 memory three, CD8 naive two and CD8 memory one. Study results and caveats: For sorted subsets, rarefaction showed incomplete sequencing despite large depth.

V lost 5 bases and J lost 5, with 14 bases in between. The CDR3 covers 14 residues. Germline loops: CDR1 SGHTA, CDR2 FQGTGA. For this clone: Its antigen is still unknown.

Sequencing was at deep level. The authors split each subset's genomic DNA evenly across several immunoSEQ plates. Sequenced by immunoSEQ multiplex PCR; TCRdb stores in-frame clones only, minus some. The table includes about 1 million clones, 60% to 80% detected once. The clonotype comes from a man in his late teens or twenties in good health. Specimen: memory CD4+ T cells sorted from blood. The subset denotes: CD45RA-negative fraction. The J gene is TRBJ2-3, the V gene TRBV7-3; D is perhaps TRBD2 (6 bases). The CDR3 sequence: CASSGGTRKDTQYF. Written as DNA, the CDR3 is TGTGCCAGCAGCGGTGGGACTCGAAAAGATACGCAGTATTTT.